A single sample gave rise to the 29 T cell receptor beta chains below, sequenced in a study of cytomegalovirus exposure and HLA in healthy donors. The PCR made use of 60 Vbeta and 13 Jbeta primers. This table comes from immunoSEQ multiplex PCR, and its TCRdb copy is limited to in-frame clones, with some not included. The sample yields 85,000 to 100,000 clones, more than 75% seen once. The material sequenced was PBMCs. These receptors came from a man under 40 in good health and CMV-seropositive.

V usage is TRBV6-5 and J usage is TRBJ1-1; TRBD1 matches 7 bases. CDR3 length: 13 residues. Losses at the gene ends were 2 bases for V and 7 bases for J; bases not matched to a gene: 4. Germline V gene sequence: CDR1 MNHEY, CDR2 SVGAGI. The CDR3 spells CASSYLDRVEAFF. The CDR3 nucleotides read TGTGCCAGCAGTTACCTCGACAGGGTTGAAGCTTTCTTT.

The chain's CDR3 is CASRVGTVPGQTQYF. Written as DNA, the CDR3 is TGTGCCAGCAGAGTGGGGACTGTACCGGGTCAGACCCAGTACTTC. The chain employs TRBV5-5 and TRBJ2-5, with D perhaps matching TRBD2 (6 bases). This CDR3 is built from 15 residues. Trimming took off 5 bases at V and 6 bases at J, with 20 bases between the two ends. Germline V gene lookup returns CDR1 SGHKS and CDR2 YYEKEE (reference sequence).

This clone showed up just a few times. CDR3 in amino acids: CASSPLSWEPYEQYF. DNA of the CDR3: TGTGCCAGCAGTCCTCTTTCGTGGGAGCCCTACGAGCAGTACTTC. The rearrangement links TRBV6-5 to TRBJ2-7, with a weak D call TRBD2 (5 bases). V lost 5 bases and J lost 2, with 16 bases in between. CDR1 and CDR2 from the germline V gene are MNHEY and SVGAGI. The CDR3 runs 15 residues.

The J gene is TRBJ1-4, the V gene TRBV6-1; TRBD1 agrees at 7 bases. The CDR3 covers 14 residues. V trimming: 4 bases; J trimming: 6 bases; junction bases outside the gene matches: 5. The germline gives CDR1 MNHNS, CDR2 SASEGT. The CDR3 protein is CASSVDRVDEKLFF. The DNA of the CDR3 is TGTGCCAGCAGTGTCGACAGGGTGGATGAAAAACTGTTTTTT.

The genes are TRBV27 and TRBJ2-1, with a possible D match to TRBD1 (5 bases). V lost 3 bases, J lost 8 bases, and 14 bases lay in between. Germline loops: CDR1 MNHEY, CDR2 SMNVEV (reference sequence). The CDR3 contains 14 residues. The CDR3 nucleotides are TGTGCCAGCAGTTTGTACAGGTCGGACGATGAGCAGTTCTTC. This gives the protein CASSLYRSDDEQFF.

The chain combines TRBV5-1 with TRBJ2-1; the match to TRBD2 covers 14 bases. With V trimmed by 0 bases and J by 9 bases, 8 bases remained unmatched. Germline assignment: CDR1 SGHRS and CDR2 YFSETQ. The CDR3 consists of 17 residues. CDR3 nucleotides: TGCGCCAGCAGCTTGGGGGGACTAGCGGGAGTTAACATTGAGCAGTTCTTC. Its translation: CASSLGGLAGVNIEQFF.

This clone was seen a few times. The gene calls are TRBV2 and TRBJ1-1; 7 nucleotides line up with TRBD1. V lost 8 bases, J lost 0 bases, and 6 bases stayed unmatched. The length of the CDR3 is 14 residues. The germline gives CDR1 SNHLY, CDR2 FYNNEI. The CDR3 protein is CASDEQGMNTEAFF. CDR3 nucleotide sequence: TGTGCCAGCGATGAACAGGGGATGAACACTGAAGCTTTCTTT.

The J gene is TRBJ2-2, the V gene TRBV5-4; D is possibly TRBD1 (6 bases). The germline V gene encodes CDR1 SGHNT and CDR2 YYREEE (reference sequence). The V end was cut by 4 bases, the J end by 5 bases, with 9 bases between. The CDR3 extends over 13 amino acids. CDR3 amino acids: CASSRTGTGELFF. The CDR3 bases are TGTGCCAGCAGCAGAACAGGGACCGGGGAGCTGTTTTTT.

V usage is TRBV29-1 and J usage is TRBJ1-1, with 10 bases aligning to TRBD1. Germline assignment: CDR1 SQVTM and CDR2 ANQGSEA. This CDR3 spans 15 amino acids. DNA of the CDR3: TGCTCCCATAAGGGACAGGGGAACATGAACACTGAAGCTTTCTTT. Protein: CSHKGQGNMNTEAFF. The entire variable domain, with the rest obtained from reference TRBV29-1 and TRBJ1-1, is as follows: SAVISQKPSRDICQRGTSLTIQCQVDSQVTMMFWYRQQPGQSLTLIATANQGSEATYESGFVIDKFPISRPNLTFSTLTVSNMSPEDSSIYLCSHKGQGNMNTEAFFGQGTRLTVV.

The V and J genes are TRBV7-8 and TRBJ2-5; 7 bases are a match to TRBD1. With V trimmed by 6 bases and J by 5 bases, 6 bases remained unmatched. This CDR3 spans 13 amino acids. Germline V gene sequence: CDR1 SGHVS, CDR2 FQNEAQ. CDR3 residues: CASRHRGRETQYF. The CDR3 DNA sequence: TGTGCCAGCAGGCACAGGGGAAGGGAGACCCAGTACTTC.

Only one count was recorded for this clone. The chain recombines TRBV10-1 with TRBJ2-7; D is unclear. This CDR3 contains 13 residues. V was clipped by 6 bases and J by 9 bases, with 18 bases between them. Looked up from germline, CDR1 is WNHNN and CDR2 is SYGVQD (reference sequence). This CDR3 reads CASSSSSYEGQYF. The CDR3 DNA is TGCGCCAGCAGCTCTAGTAGCTACGAAGGGCAGTACTTC.

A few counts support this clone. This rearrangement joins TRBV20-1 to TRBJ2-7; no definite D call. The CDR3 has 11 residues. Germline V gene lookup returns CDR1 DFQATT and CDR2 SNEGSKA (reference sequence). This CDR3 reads CSPSESYEQYF. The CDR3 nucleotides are TGCTCCCCAAGCGAGTCCTACGAGCAGTACTTC.

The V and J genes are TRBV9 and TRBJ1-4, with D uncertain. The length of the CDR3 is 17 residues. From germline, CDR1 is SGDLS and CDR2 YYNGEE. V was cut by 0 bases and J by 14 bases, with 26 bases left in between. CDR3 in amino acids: CASSVVPFGPKRRWLFF. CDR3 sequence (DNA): TGTGCCAGCAGCGTAGTGCCATTTGGGCCTAAACGGAGGTGGCTGTTTTTT.

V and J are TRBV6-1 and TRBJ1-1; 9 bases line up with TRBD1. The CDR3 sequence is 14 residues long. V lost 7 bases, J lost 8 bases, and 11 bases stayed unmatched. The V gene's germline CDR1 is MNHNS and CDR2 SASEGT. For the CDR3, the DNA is TGTGCCAGCACCCTGGACAGGGGAAAGGGCGAAGCTTTCTTT. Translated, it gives CASTLDRGKGEAFF.

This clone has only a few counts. The CDR3 bases are TGTGCCAGCAGTTTATCGGAGAGGCAAGAGACCCAGTACTTC. Translation: CASSLSERQETQYF. The J gene is TRBJ2-5, the V gene TRBV27; no clear D. The CDR3 length is 14 residues. V was clipped by 0 bases and J by 2 bases, with 7 bases between them. CDR1 and CDR2 (germline): MNHEY, SMNVEV (reference sequence).

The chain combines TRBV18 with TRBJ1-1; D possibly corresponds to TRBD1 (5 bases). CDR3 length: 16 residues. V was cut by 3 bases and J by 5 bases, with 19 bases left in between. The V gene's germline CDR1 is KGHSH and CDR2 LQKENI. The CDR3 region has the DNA TGTGCCAGCTCACCCTGGAGCTCCGGCCGGGGGACTGAAGCTTTCTTT. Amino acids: CASSPWSSGRGTEAFF.

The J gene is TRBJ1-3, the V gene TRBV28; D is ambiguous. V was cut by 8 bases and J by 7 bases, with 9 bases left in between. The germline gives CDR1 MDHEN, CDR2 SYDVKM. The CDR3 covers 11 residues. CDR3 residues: CASQIGNTIYF. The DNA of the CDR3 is TGTGCCAGCCAAATCGGGAACACCATATATTTT. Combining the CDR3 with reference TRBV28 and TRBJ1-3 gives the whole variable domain DVKVTQSSRYLVKRTGEKVFLECVQDMDHENMFWYRQDPGLGLRLIYFSYDVKMKEKGDIPEGYSVSREKKERFSLILESASTNQTSMYLCASQIGNTIYFGEGSWLTVV.

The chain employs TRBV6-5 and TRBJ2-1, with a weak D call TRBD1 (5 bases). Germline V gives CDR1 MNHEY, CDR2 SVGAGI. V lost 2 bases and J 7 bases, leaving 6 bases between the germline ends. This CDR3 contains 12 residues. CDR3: CASSYPGNEQFF. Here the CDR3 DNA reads TGTGCCAGCAGTTACCCAGGGAATGAGCAGTTCTTC.

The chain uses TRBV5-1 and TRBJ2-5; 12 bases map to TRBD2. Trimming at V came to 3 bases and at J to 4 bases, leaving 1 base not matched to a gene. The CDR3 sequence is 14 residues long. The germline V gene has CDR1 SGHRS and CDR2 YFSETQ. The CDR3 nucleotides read TGCGCCAGCAGCTCGGGACTAGCGGGAGAGACCCAGTACTTC. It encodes CASSSGLAGETQYF.

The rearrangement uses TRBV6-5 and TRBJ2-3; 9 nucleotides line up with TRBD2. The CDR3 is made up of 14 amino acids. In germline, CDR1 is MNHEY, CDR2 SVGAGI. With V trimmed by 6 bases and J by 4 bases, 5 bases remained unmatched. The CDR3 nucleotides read TGTGCCAGCAGGTTAGCGGGAGTCTCAGATACGCAGTATTTT. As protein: CASRLAGVSDTQYF.

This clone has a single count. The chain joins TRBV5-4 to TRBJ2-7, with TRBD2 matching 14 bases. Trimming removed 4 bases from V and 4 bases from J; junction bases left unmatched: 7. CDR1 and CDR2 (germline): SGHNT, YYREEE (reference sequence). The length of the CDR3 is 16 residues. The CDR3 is CASSSRLAGGPYEQYF. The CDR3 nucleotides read TGTGCCAGCAGCAGTCGACTAGCGGGAGGGCCTTACGAGCAGTACTTC.

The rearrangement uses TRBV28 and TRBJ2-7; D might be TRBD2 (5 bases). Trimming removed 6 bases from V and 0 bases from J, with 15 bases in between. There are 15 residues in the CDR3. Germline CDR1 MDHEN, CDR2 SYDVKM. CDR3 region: CASSFTSLGSYEQYF. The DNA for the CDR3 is TGTGCCAGCAGCTTTACTAGTCTCGGCTCCTACGAGCAGTACTTC. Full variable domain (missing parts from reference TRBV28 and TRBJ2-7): DVKVTQSSRYLVKRTGEKVFLECVQDMDHENMFWYRQDPGLGLRLIYFSYDVKMKEKGDIPEGYSVSREKKERFSLILESASTNQTSMYLCASSFTSLGSYEQYFGPGTRLTVT.

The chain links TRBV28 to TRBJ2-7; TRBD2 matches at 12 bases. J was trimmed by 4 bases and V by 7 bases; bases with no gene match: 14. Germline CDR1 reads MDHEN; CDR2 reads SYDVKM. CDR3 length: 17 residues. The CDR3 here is CASTPDLGLAGRYEQYF. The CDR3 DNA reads TGTGCCAGCACTCCAGACCTCGGACTAGCGGGACGGTACGAGCAGTACTTC.

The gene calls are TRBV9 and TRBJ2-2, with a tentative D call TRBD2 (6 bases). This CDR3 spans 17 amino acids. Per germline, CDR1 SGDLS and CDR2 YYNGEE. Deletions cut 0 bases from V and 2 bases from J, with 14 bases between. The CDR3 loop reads CASSVELAGHNTGELFF. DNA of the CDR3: TGTGCCAGCAGCGTAGAACTAGCAGGACATAACACCGGGGAGCTGTTTTTT.

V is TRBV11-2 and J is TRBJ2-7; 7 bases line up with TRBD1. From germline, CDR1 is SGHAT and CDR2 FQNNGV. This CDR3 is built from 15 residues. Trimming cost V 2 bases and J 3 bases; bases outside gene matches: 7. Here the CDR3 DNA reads TGTGCCAGCAGCTTAAGCACAGGGGCGATCTACGAGCAGTACTTC. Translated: CASSLSTGAIYEQYF.

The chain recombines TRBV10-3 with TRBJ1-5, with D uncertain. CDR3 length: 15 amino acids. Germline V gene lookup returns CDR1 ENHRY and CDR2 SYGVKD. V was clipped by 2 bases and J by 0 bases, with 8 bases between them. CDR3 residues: CAISEETTSNQPQHF. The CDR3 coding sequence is TGTGCCATCAGTGAGGAGACTACTAGCAATCAGCCCCAGCATTTT.

The CDR3, as DNA: TGTGCCAGCAGTGAAGTAGGAGGCAATCAGCCCCAGCATTTT. This codes for CASSEVGGNQPQHF. V usage is TRBV6-1 and J usage is TRBJ1-5; D is unresolved. This CDR3 is 14 amino acids long. The germline gives CDR1 MNHNS, CDR2 SASEGT. V was trimmed by 1 base and J by 2 bases, leaving 6 bases between them.

Here the CDR3 DNA reads TGTGCCAGCAGCCAAGCCCTCTGGGGCTCAGATACGCAGTATTTT. This sequence encodes CASSQALWGSDTQYF. The rearrangement joins TRBV14 to TRBJ2-3; the D gene is possibly TRBD1 (5 bases). The V and J ends lost 1 base and 4 bases respectively, with 12 bases between them. This CDR3 is built from 15 residues. In germline, CDR1 is SGHDN, CDR2 FVKESK.

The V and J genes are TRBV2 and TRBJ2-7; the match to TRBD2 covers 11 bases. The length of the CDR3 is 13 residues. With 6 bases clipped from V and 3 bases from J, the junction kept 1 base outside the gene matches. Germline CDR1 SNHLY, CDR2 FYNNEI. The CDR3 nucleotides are TGTGCCAGCAGACTAGCGGGAGTCTACGAGCAGTACTTC. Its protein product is CASRLAGVYEQYF. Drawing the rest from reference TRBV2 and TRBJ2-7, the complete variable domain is EPEVTQTPSHQVTQMGQEVILRCVPISNHLYFYWYRQILGQKVEFLVSFYNNEISEKSEIFDDQFSVERPDGSNFTLKIRSTKLEDSAMYFCASRLAGVYEQYFGPGTRLTVT.